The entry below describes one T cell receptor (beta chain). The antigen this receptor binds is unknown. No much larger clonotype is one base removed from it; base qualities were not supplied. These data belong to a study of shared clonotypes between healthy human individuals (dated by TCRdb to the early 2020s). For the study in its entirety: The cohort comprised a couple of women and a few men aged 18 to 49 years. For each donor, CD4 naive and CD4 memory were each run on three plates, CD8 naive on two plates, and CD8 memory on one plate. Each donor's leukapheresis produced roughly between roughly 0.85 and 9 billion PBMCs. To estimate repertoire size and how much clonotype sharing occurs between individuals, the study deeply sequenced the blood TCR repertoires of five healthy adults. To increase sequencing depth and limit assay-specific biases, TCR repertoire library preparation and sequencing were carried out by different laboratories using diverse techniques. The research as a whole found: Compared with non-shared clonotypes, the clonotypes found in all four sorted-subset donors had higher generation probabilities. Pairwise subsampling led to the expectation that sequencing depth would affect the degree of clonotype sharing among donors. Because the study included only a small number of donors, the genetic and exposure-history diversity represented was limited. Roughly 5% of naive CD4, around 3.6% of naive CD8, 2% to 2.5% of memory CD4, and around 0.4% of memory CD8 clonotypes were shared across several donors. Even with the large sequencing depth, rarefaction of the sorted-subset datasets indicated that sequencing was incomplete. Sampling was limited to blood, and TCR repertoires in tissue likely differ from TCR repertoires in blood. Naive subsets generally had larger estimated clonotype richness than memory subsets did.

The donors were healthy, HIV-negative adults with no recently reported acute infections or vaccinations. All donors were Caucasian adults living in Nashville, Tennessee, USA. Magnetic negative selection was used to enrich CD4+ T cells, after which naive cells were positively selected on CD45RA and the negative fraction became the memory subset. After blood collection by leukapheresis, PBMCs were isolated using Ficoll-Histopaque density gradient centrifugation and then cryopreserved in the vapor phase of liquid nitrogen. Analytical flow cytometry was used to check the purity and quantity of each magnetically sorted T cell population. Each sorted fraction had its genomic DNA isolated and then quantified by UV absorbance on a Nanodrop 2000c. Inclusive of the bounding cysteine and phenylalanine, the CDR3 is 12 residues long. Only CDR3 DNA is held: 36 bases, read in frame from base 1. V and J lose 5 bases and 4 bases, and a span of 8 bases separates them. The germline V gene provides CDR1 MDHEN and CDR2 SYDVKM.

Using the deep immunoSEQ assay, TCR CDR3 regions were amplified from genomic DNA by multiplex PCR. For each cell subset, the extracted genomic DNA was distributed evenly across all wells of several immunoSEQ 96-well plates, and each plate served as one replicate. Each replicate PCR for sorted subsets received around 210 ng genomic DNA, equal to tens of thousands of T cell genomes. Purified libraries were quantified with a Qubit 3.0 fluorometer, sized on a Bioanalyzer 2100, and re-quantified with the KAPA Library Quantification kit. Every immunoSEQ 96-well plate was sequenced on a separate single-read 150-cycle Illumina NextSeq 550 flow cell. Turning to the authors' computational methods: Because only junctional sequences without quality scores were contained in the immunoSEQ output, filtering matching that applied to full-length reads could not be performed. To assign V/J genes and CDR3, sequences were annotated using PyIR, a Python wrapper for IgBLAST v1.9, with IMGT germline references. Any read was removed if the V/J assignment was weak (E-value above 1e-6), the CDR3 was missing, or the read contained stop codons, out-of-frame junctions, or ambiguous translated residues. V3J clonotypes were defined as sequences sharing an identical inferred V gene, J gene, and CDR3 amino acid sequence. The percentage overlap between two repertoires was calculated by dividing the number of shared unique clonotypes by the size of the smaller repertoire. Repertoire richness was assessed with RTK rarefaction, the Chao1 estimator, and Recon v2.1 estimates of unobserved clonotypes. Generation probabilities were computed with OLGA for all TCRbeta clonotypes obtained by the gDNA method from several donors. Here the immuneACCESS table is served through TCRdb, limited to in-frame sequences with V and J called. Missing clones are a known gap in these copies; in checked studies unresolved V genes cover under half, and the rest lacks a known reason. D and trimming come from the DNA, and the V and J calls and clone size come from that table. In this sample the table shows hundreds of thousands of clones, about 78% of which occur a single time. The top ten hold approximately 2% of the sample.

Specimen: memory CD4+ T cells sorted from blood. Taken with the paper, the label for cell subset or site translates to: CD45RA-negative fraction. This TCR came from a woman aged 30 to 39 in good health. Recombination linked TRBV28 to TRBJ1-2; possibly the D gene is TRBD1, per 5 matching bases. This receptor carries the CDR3 CASSAGPYGYTF. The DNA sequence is TGTGCCAGCAGTGCGGGGCCCTATGGCTACACCTTC.